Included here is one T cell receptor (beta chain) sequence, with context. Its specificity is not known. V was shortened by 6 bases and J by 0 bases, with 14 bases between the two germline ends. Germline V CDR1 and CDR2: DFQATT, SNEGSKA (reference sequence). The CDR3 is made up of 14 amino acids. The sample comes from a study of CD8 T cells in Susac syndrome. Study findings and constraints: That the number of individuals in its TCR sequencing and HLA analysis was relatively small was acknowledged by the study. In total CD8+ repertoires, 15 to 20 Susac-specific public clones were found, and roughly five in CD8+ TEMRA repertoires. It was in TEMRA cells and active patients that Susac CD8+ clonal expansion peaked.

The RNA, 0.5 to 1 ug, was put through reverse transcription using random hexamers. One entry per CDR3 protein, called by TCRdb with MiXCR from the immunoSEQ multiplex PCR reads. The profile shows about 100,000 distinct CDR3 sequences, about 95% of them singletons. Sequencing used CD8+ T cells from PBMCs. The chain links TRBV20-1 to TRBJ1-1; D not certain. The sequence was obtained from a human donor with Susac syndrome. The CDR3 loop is CSAHWAGMNTEAFF. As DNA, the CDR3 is TGCAGTGCCCACTGGGCAGGCATGAACACTGAAGCTTTCTTT.